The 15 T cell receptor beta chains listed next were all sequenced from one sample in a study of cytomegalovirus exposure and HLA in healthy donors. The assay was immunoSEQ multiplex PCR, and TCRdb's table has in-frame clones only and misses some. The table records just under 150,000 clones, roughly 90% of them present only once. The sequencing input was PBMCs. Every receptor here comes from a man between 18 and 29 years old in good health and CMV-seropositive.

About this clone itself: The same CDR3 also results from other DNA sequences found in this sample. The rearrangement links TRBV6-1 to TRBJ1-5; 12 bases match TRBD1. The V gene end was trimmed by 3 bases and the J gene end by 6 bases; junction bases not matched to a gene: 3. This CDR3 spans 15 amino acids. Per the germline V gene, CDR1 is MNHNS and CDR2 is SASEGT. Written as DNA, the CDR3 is TGTGCCAGCAGTGATCGGGACAGGGGGCTTCAGCCCCAGCATTTT. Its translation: CASSDRDRGLQPQHF.

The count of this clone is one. CDR3 loop: CASSVRGGRNSPLHF. CDR3 DNA: TGTGCCAGCAGCGTCCGCGGGGGACGTAATTCACCCCTCCACTTT. J is TRBJ1-6 and V is TRBV5-4; D perhaps matches TRBD1 (5 bases). The CDR3 is 15 residues long. Per the germline V gene, CDR1 is SGHNT and CDR2 is YYREEE (reference sequence). The V end lost 4 bases, the J end lost 6 bases, and 14 bases lay between the germline ends.

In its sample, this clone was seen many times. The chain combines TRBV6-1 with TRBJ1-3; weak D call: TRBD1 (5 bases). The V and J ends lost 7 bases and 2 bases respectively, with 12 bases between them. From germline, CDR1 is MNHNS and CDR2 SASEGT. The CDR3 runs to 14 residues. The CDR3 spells CASTTGGAGNTIYF. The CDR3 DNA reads TGTGCCAGCACCACCGGGGGGGCTGGAAACACCATATATTTT.

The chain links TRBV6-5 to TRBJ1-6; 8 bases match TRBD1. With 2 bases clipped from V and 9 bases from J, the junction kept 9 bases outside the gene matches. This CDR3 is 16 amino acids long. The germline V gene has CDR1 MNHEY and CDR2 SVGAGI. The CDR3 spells CASSYMTGALFSPLHF. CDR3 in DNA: TGTGCCAGCAGTTACATGACAGGGGCCCTGTTTTCACCCCTCCACTTT.

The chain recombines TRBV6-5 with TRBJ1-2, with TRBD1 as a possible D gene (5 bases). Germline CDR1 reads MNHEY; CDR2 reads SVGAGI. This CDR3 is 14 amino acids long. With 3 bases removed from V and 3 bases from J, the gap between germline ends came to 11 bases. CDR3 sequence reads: CASSYIDSYYGYTF. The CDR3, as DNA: TGTGCCAGCAGTTATATAGACAGTTACTATGGCTACACCTTC.

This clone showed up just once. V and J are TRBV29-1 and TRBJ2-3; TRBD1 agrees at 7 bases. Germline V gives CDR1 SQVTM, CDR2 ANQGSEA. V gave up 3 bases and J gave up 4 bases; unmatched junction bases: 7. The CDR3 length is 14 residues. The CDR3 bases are TGCAGCGTTGATAGGGGGACAGCCTCAGATACGCAGTATTTT. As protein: CSVDRGTASDTQYF.

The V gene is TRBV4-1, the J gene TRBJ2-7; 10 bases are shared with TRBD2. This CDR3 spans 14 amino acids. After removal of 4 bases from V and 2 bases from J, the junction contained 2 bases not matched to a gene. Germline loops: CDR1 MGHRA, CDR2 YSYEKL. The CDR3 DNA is TGCGCCAGCAGCCGGACTAGCGGAACCTACGAGCAGTACTTC. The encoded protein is CASSRTSGTYEQYF.

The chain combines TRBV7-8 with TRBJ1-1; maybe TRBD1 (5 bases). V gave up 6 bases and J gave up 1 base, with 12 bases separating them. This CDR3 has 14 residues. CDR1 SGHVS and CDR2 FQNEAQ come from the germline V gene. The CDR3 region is CASSHTGSNTEAFF. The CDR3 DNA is TGTGCCAGCAGTCATACAGGTTCGAACACTGAAGCTTTCTTT.

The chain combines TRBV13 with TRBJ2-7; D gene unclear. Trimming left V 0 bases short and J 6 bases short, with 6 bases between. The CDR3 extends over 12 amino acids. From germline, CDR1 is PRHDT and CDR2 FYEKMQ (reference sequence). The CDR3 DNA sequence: TGTGCCAGCAGCTTAGGAAGCCGCGAGCAGTACTTC. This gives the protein CASSLGSREQYF. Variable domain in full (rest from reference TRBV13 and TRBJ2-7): AAGVIQSPRHLIKEKRETATLKCYPIPRHDTVYWYQQGPGQDPQFLISFYEKMQSDKGSIPDRFSAQQFSDYHSELNMSSLELGDSALYFCASSLGSREQYFGPGTRLTVT.

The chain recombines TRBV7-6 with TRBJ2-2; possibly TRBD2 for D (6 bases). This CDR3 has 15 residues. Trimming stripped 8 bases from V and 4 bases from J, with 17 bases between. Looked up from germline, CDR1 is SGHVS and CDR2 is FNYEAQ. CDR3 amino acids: CASSFSTGGTGELFF. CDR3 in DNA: TGTGCCAGCTCCTTTTCAACCGGGGGCACCGGGGAGCTGTTTTTT.

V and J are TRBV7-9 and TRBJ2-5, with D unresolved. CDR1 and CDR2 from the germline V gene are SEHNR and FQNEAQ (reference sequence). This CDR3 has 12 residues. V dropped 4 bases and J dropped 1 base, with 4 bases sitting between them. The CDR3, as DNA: TGTGCCAGCAGCTCCGTCCAAGAGACCCAGTACTTC. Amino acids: CASSSVQETQYF. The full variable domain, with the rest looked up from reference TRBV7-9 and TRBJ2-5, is DTGVSQNPRHKITKRGQNVTFRCDPISEHNRLYWYRQTLGQGPEFLTYFQNEAQLEKSRLLSDRFSAERPKGSFSTLEIQRTEQGDSAMYLCASSSVQETQYFGPGTRLLVL.

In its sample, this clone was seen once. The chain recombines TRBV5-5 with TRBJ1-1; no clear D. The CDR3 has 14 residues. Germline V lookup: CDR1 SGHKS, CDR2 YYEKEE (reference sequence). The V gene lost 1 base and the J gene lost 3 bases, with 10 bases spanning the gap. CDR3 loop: CASSLSTAYTEAFF. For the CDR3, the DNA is TGTGCCAGCAGCTTGTCTACAGCCTACACTGAAGCTTTCTTT.

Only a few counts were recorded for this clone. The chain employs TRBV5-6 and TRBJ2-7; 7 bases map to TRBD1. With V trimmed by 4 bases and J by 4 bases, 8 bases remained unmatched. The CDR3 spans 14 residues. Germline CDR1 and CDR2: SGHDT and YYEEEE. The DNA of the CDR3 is TGTGCCAGCAGCGCCCCGGGACAGAGATACGAGCAGTACTTC. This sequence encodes CASSAPGQRYEQYF.

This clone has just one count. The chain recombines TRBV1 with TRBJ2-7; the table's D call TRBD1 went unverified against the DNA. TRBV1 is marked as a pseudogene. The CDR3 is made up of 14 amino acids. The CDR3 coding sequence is TGCACCAGCAGCCAAGATCCCAGAACCTACGAGCAGTACTTC. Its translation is CTSSQDPRTYEQYF.

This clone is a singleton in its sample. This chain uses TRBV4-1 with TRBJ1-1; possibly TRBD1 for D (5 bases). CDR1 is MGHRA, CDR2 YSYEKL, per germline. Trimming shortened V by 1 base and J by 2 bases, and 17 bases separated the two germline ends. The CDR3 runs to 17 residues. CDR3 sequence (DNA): TGCGCCAGCAGCCAAGGACAGACAACAATATTTAACACTGAAGCTTTCTTT. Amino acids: CASSQGQTTIFNTEAFF.